Presented here are 8 T cell receptor beta chains from one specimen sequenced in a study of T cells in Graves' hyperthyroidism and ophthalmopathy. Amplification of TCR beta CDR3 regions was performed using RNA transcripts as template. Carried out on the TCR CDR3, a first-round RT-PCR used the HTBI primer set. TCRdb itself ran the multiplex PCR reads through MiXCR, one entry per CDR3 protein. The data hold hundreds of thousands of distinct CDR3 sequences, with 14% to 15% observed a single time. The sample comprised blood. Source of these receptors: a man younger than 35 with Graves' ophthalmopathy.

This clonotype came up many times. The chain has TRBV7-8 and TRBJ1-5; D possibly corresponds to TRBD1 (5 bases). V lost 2 bases and J 2 bases, leaving 10 bases between the germline ends. The CDR3 is 15 amino acids. The germline V gene encodes CDR1 SGHVS and CDR2 FQNEAQ. CDR3 amino acids: CASSLSTRGNQPQHF. The CDR3 DNA reads as TGTGCCAGCAGCTTATCAACCAGGGGCAATCAGCCCCAGCATTTT.

The rearrangement joins TRBV3-1 to TRBJ2-2; 8 bases align to TRBD2. V was pared by 0 bases and J by 3 bases, with 9 bases of the junction left unmatched. The CDR3 consists of 18 residues. The germline V gene has CDR1 LGHDT and CDR2 YNNKEL (reference sequence). The CDR3 DNA follows: TGTGCCAGCAGCCAAGATCATCCGGGAGGGCCGGACACCGGGGAGCTGTTTTTT. Its translation: CASSQDHPGGPDTGELFF. Looking up the rest from reference TRBV3-1 and TRBJ2-2 gives the full variable domain: DTAVSQTPKYLVTQMGNDKSIKCEQNLGHDTMYWYKQDSKKFLKIMFSYNNKELIINETVPNRFSPKSPDKAHLNLHINSLELGDSAVYFCASSQDHPGGPDTGELFFGEGSRLTVL.

The table lists this clonotype with a few counts. The rearrangement uses TRBV19 and TRBJ2-1, with a weak D call TRBD2 (6 bases). This CDR3 is 15 amino acids long. The germline gives CDR1 LNHDA, CDR2 SQIVND (reference sequence). The V and J ends lost 7 bases and 5 bases respectively, with 18 bases between them. CDR3 sequence: CASNPAGGGHNEQFF. The DNA of the CDR3 is TGTGCCAGTAATCCCGCAGGAGGAGGGCACAATGAGCAGTTCTTC.

This clonotype was observed a few times. The chain links TRBV19 to TRBJ2-1, with 7 nucleotides matching TRBD1. There are 16 residues in the CDR3. Per the germline V gene, CDR1 is LNHDA and CDR2 is SQIVND (reference sequence). The trim removed 4 bases at V and 8 bases at J, leaving 14 bases unmatched. CDR3 sequence (DNA): TGTGCCAGTAGTAGACACAGGGGCCTCAACGACGATGAGCAGTTCTTC. This codes for CASSRHRGLNDDEQFF.

CDR3 sequence: CASRSPNEQYF. The CDR3 nucleotides read TGTGCCAGCAGGAGTCCCAATGAGCAGTACTTC. J is TRBJ2-7 and V is TRBV6-1, with unresolved D. Germline CDR1 reads MNHNS; CDR2 reads SASEGT. This CDR3 comprises 11 residues. Trimming took 6 bases from V and 7 from J, leaving 10 bases between them.

This clonotype was picked up many times. The V and J genes are TRBV5-1 and TRBJ2-3; D is undetermined. The CDR3 extends over 16 amino acids. Germline loops: CDR1 SGHRS, CDR2 YFSETQ. The germline V and J ends were trimmed by 0 bases and 2 bases, with 13 bases remaining between them. Here the CDR3 DNA reads TGCGCCAGCAGCTTGGTTCCGGAGCTATACACAGATACGCAGTATTTT. Translated: CASSLVPELYTDTQYF.

There are many counts of this clonotype. This sequence joins TRBV7-8 and TRBJ1-1, with D unclear. The CDR3 spans 17 residues. Germline V CDR1 and CDR2: SGHVS, FQNEAQ. Trimming left V 5 bases short and J 0 bases short, with 19 bases between. The CDR3 DNA reads as TGTGCCAGCAGCCCCGGACCCCTAGGCGGATTGAACACTGAAGCTTTCTTT. Protein sequence: CASSPGPLGGLNTEAFF.

DNA for the CDR3: TGCGCCAGCATCCCAGGGTCGGGAAACACCGGGGAGCTGTTTTTT. Translation gives CASIPGSGNTGELFF. The V call is TRBV5-1, the J call TRBJ2-2; D could derive from TRBD1 or TRBD2 (5 bases each). Germline CDR1 and CDR2: SGHRS and YFSETQ. This CDR3 spans 15 amino acids. V gave up 6 bases and J gave up 2 bases, with 14 bases separating them. The variable domain in full, completed from reference TRBV5-1 and TRBJ2-2, reads KAGVTQTPRYLIKTRGQQVTLSCSPISGHRSVSWYQQTPGQGLQFLFEYFSETQRNKGNFPGRFSGRQFSNSRSEMNVSTLELGDSALYLCASIPGSGNTGELFFGEGSRLTVL.